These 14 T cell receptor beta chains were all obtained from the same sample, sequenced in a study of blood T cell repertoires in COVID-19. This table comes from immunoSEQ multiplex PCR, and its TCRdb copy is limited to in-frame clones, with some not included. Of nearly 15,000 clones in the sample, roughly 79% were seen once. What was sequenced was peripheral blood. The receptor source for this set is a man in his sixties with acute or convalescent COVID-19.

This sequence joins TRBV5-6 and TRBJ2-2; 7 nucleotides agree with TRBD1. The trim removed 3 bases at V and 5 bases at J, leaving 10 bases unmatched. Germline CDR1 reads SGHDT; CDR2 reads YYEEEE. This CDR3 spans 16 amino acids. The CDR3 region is CASSYYRGRETGELFF. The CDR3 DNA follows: TGTGCCAGCAGCTATTACAGGGGAAGAGAGACCGGGGAGCTGTTTTTT.

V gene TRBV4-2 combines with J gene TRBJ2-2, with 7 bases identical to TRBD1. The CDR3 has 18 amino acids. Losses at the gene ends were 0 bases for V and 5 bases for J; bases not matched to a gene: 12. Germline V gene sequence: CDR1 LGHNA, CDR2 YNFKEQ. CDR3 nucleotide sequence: TGTGCCAGCAGCCAAGAGAGGTCAGGGGGAACGGGGACCGGGGAGCTGTTTTTT. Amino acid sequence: CASSQERSGGTGTGELFF.

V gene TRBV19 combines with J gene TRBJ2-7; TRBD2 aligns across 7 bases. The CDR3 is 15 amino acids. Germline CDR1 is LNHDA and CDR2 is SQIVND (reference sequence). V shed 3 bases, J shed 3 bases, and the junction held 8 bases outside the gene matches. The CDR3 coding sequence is TGTGCCAGTAGTATGCAGCTAGCGGATCTCTACGAGCAGTACTTC. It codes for CASSMQLADLYEQYF.

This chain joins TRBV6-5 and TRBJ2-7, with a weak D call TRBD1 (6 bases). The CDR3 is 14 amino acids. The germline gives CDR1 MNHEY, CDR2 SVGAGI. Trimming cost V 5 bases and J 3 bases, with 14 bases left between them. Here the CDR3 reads CASSKEYRDYEQYF. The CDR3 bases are TGTGCCAGCAGTAAGGAGTACAGGGACTACGAGCAGTACTTC.

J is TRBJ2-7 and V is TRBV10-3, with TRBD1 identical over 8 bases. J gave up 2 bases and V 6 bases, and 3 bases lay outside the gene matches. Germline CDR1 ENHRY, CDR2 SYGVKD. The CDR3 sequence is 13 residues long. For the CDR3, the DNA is TGTGCCATCAGGGGACAGGAGACCTACGAGCAGTACTTC. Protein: CAIRGQETYEQYF.

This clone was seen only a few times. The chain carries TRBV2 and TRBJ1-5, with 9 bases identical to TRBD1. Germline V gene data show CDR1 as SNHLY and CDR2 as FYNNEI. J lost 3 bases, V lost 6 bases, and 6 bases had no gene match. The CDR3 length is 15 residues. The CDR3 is CASRQDRGDNQPQHF. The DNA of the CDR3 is TGTGCCAGCAGACAGGACAGGGGAGACAATCAGCCCCAGCATTTT.

CDR3 region: CASSQNTGAGYTF. The CDR3 coding sequence is TGTGCCAGCAGCCAAAACACGGGAGCCGGCTACACCTTC. The V call is TRBV3-1 (or the pseudogene TRBV3-2), the J call TRBJ1-2; no reliable D call. Germline V gene sequence: CDR1 LGHDT, CDR2 YNNKEL (reference sequence). With 2 bases removed from V and 8 bases from J, the gap between germline ends came to 12 bases. This CDR3 comprises 13 residues.

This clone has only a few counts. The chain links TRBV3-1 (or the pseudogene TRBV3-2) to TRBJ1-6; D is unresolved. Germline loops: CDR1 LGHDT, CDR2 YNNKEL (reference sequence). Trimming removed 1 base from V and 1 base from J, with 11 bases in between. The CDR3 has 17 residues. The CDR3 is CASSQGASGSYNSPLHF. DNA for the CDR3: TGTGCCAGCAGCCAAGGCGCGTCGGGTTCCTATAATTCACCCCTCCACTTT.

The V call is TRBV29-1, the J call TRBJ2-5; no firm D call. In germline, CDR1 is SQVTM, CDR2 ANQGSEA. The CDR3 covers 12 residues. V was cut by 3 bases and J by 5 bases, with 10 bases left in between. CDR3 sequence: CSVDDVRETQYF. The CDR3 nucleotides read TGCAGCGTTGATGATGTTCGGGAGACCCAGTACTTC.

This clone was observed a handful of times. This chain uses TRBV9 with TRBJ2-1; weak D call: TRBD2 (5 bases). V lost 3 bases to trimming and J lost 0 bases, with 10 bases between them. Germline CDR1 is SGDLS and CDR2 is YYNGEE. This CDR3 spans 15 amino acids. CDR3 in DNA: TGTGCCAGCAGCGGGAGCGGAAGCTCCTACAATGAGCAGTTCTTC. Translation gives CASSGSGSSYNEQFF.

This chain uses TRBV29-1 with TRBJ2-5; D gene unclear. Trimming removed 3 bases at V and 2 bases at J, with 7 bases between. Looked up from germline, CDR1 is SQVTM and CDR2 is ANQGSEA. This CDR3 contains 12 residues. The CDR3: CSVDAGQETQYF. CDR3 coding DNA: TGCAGCGTTGACGCAGGTCAAGAGACCCAGTACTTC.

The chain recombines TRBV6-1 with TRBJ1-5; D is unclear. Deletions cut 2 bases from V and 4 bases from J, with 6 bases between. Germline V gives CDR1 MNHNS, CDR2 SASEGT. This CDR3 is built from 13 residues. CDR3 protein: CASSEYINQPQHF. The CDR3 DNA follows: TGTGCCAGCAGTGAATATATTAATCAGCCCCAGCATTTT.

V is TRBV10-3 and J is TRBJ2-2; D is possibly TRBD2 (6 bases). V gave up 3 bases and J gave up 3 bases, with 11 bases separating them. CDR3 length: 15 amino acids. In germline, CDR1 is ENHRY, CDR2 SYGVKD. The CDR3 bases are TGTGCCATCAGTGAAGGCAGGGACTACACCGGGGAGCTGTTTTTT. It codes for CAISEGRDYTGELFF.

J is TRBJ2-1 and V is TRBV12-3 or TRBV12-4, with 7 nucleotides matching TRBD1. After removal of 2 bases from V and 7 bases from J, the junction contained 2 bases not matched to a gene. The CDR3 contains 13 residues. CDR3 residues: CASSLSGQNEQFF. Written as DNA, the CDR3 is TGTGCCAGCAGTTTATCGGGACAGAATGAGCAGTTCTTC.